The rows below give T cell receptor beta chains drawn from one sample of a study of blood T cell repertoires in COVID-19. Sequencing used immunoSEQ multiplex PCR; TCRdb keeps in-frame clones, though not all of them. The data show fewer than 110,000 clones, 75% to 90% seen once. The specimen was peripheral blood. Source of these receptors: a human donor in a cohort sampled during active COVID-19. Both conserved end residues are part of each CDR3. A D gene is named only where the DNA matches it firmly.

d_gene: -; j_gene: TRBJ1-5; v_gene: TRBV18; CDR3nt: TGTGCCAGCTCACCATCTTCGGGGAATAGCAATCAGCCCCAGCATTTT; CDR3aa: CASSPSSGNSNQPQHF
d_gene: TRBD2; j_gene: TRBJ2-3; v_gene: TRBV25-1; CDR3nt: TGTGCCAGCAGTGGAAGAGTAGCGGGGGTTGTTGATACGCAGTATTTT; CDR3aa: CASSGRVAGVVDTQYF
d_gene: TRBD1; j_gene: TRBJ1-2; v_gene: TRBV4-3; CDR3nt: TGCGCCAGCAGCCAAGACCACAGGGGGCTTTATGGCTACACCTTC; CDR3aa: CASSQDHRGLYGYTF
d_gene: -; j_gene: TRBJ1-4; v_gene: TRBV5-1; CDR3nt: TGCGCCAGCAGCCTCGGACAGACAACTAATGAAAAACTGTTTTTT; CDR3aa: CASSLGQTTNEKLFF
d_gene: -; j_gene: TRBJ2-5; v_gene: TRBV10-3; CDR3nt: TGTGCCATCAGTCGGGGGGCCGAACTTGACCAACAAGAGACCCAGTACTTC; CDR3aa: CAISRGAELDQQETQYF
d_gene: TRBD1; j_gene: TRBJ1-1; v_gene: TRBV3-1/TRBV3-2; CDR3nt: TGTGCCAGCAGCCCCTGGGACAGGGCAAGAGGGAACACTGAAGCTTTCTTT; CDR3aa: CASSPWDRARGNTEAFF
d_gene: -; j_gene: TRBJ1-1; v_gene: TRBV18; CDR3nt: TGTGCCAGCTCACCACCCTCCAGAACTATGAACACTGAAGCTTTCTTT; CDR3aa: CASSPPSRTMNTEAFF
d_gene: TRBD2; j_gene: TRBJ2-1; v_gene: TRBV7-8; CDR3nt: TGTGCCAGCAGCACCGTCCCGGGGGGGCCGGGGAATGAGCAGTTCTTC; CDR3aa: CASSTVPGGPGNEQFF
d_gene: -; j_gene: TRBJ1-2; v_gene: TRBV5-1; CDR3nt: TGCGCCAGCAGCTTGGAGGTTGGGCAGGTCTATGGCTACACCTTC; CDR3aa: CASSLEVGQVYGYTF
d_gene: TRBD1; j_gene: TRBJ1-1; v_gene: TRBV18; CDR3nt: TGTGCCAGCTCCCGGGACAGGGGCAACACTGAAGCTTTCTTT; CDR3aa: CASSRDRGNTEAFF